This TCR beta chain was obtained from a study of graft-versus-host responses after intestinal transplantation. Study details: Recipients uniformly received anti-thymocyte globulin induction, followed by tacrolimus and steroids for roughly 3 years.

J gave up 3 bases and V 3 bases, and 7 bases lay outside the gene matches. The germline V gene encodes CDR1 ENHRY and CDR2 SYGVKD. This CDR3 is 16 amino acids long. Of note for this clone: Its cognate antigen is unknown.

The assay was immunoSEQ multiplex PCR, and TCRdb's table has in-frame clones only and misses some. This table has about 41,000 clones, 95% appearing once. Overall study results and limits: GvH clonotypes were identified within recipient marrow, with a subset emerging first in ileum or blood.

This sequence was found in a human donor who was the organ donor for an intestinal transplant. The sample consisted of unstimulated CD8+ T cells sorted from spleen or lymph node cells, taken before transplant. The chain recombines TRBV10-3 with TRBJ2-3, with 9 bases fitting TRBD2. In DNA, the CDR3 is TGTGCCATCAGTGATTATATAGCGGGGGAAACAGATACGCAGTATTTT. It specifies CAISDYIAGETDTQYF.